This T cell receptor (beta chain) was recovered during a study of PD-1 blockade in classical Hodgkin lymphoma. Study-level points and caveats: Undefined causes, possibly disease activity or prior therapy, underlie the repertoire differences. Diminished baseline TCR diversity has been reported in newly diagnosed patients relative to healthy donors.

This clone showed up just once. Antigen specificity is unknown. Libraries were prepared by immunoSEQ multiplex PCR; TCRdb keeps only in-frame clonotypes and omits some of them. The table shows under 30,000 clones, with approximately 93% occurring only once. Time point noted: newly diagnosed, previously untreated cHL patient sample. Comparison used PBMCs from newly diagnosed, untreated classical Hodgkin lymphoma. This CDR3 is 15 amino acids long. Deletions cut 5 bases from V and 5 bases from J, with 16 bases between. Looked up from germline, CDR1 is MGHRA and CDR2 is YSYEKL. Sequencing was done on a sample of peripheral blood mononuclear cells (PBMCs). This TCR derives from a human donor with classical Hodgkin lymphoma. The V and J genes are TRBV4-1 and TRBJ1-5, with D hard to call. CDR3 residues: CASSISLGQDQPQHF. CDR3 bases: TGCGCCAGCAGCATAAGCCTCGGGCAGGATCAGCCCCAGCATTTT.